Each of the 26 T cell receptor beta chains below was sequenced from the same sample in a study of cytotoxic CD8 clonotypes in ibrutinib-treated CLL. The table came from immunoSEQ multiplex PCR; TCRdb's copy has only in-frame clones and leaves some out. The table includes 200,000 to 250,000 clones, around 70% detected once. This material consisted of PBMCs, taken after 24 months of ibrutinib treatment. Receptor source: a human donor with chronic lymphocytic leukemia.

This rearrangement joins TRBV9 to TRBJ1-2; D call uncertain. Germline CDR1 SGDLS, CDR2 YYNGEE. The CDR3 totals 13 residues. Trimming took 0 bases from V and 3 from J, leaving 6 bases between them. This CDR3 is CASSVGEDYGYTF. In nucleotides, the CDR3 is TGTGCCAGCAGCGTAGGAGAGGACTATGGCTACACCTTC.

The gene calls are TRBV28 and TRBJ2-3; D gene unclear. This CDR3 is built from 16 residues. Trimming shortened V by 3 bases and J by 1 base, and 14 bases separated the two germline ends. Germline-derived CDR1 and CDR2 are MDHEN and SYDVKM. The CDR3 here is CASSFLGPLGTDTQYF. CDR3 DNA: TGTGCCAGCAGTTTCCTCGGGCCCCTAGGCACAGATACGCAGTATTTT.

This clone was counted only a few times. This chain joins TRBV5-6 and TRBJ2-7; 7 positions agree with TRBD2. With V trimmed by 0 bases and J by 3 bases, 3 bases remained unmatched. Per germline, CDR1 SGHDT and CDR2 YYEEEE. The CDR3 has 14 residues. This CDR3 is CASSLDGTNYEQYF. The CDR3 coding sequence is TGTGCCAGCAGCTTGGACGGGACTAACTACGAGCAGTACTTC.

The CDR3 DNA is TGTGCCAGCAGCTTGGGGACAGGGCTTAGCACAGATACGCAGTATTTT. This sequence encodes CASSLGTGLSTDTQYF. The rearrangement joins TRBV5-8 to TRBJ2-3; TRBD1 matches 8 bases. CDR3 length: 16 amino acids. Germline lookup yields CDR1 SGHTS and CDR2 YDEGEE. The trim removed 0 bases at V and 0 bases at J, leaving 3 bases unmatched.

The chain employs TRBV29-1 and TRBJ2-3; TRBD2 aligns across 9 bases. The CDR3 spans 19 residues. Germline-derived CDR1 and CDR2 are SQVTM and ANQGSEA. The J segment lost 1 base and the V segment lost 1 base, leaving 15 bases of the junction unmatched. The CDR3 reads CSVEVGSGSPIRRTDTQYF. As DNA, the CDR3 is TGCAGCGTTGAAGTTGGTAGCGGGAGCCCCATCCGGCGCACAGATACGCAGTATTTT.

This chain connects TRBV18 to TRBJ1-2; 7 nucleotides match TRBD1. V gave up 1 base and J gave up 4 bases; unmatched junction bases: 6. There are 15 residues in the CDR3. CDR1 is KGHSH, CDR2 LQKENI, per germline. The CDR3 here is CASSPLATGFYGYTF. CDR3 bases: TGTGCCAGCTCACCACTCGCGACAGGGTTCTATGGCTACACCTTC.

This chain connects TRBV7-9 to TRBJ1-2; 10 bases fit TRBD1. CDR3 length: 14 amino acids. J lost 8 bases, V lost 6 bases, and 9 bases had no gene match. Germline CDR1 reads SEHNR; CDR2 reads FQNEAQ (reference sequence). CDR3 residues: CASSEGQGIGGYTF. CDR3 bases: TGTGCCAGCAGTGAGGGACAGGGGATCGGAGGCTACACCTTC. The full variable domain, its missing parts supplied by reference TRBV7-9 and TRBJ1-2, is DTGVSQNPRHKITKRGQNVTFRCDPISEHNRLYWYRQTLGQGPEFLTYFQNEAQLEKSRLLSDRFSAERPKGSFSTLEIQRTEQGDSAMYLCASSEGQGIGGYTFGSGTRLTVV.

V and J are TRBV29-1 and TRBJ2-7, with a possible D match to TRBD1 (6 bases). The V end was cut by 3 bases, the J end by 7 bases, with 22 bases between. This CDR3 is built from 15 residues. CDR1 and CDR2 from the germline V gene are SQVTM and ANQGSEA. CDR3 nucleotide sequence: TGCAGCGTTGATGCGACAGGTGACTCCTACGGGGAGCAGTACTTC. As protein: CSVDATGDSYGEQYF.

The chain combines TRBV2 with TRBJ1-4; 9 bases are shared with TRBD1. The CDR3 totals 13 residues. With 7 bases clipped from V and 10 bases from J, the junction kept 7 bases outside the gene matches. Germline V lookup: CDR1 SNHLY, CDR2 FYNNEI. This chain's CDR3 is CASTRGQGLKLFF. The CDR3 DNA sequence: TGTGCCAGCACGAGGGGACAGGGATTAAAACTGTTTTTT.

This clone occurred a few times. The chain has TRBV9 and TRBJ2-5, with D possibly matching TRBD1 (6 bases). Trimming pared 4 bases from V and 1 base from J, leaving 14 bases between. Germline V gives CDR1 SGDLS, CDR2 YYNGEE. This CDR3 is built from 15 residues. The CDR3 loop is CASSIGGRPQETQYF. For the CDR3, the DNA is TGTGCCAGCAGCATAGGGGGACGGCCCCAAGAGACCCAGTACTTC.

V gene TRBV20-1 combines with J gene TRBJ1-1; the D gene is possibly TRBD1 (5 bases). Germline loops: CDR1 DFQATT, CDR2 SNEGSKA (reference sequence). The CDR3 covers 11 residues. With 5 bases removed from V and 10 bases from J, the gap between germline ends came to 14 bases. The CDR3 loop is CSAGDRDVAFF. The CDR3 coding sequence is TGCAGTGCTGGGGACCGGGACGTAGCTTTCTTT.

V and J are TRBV9 and TRBJ2-4; TRBD1 might be the D (6 bases). The V and J ends lost 3 bases and 7 bases respectively, with 17 bases between them. Germline loops: CDR1 SGDLS, CDR2 YYNGEE. This CDR3 is 15 amino acids long. The CDR3 DNA is TGTGCCAGCAGCGCGGAGTGGGGGCCAAATAACATTCAGTACTTC. Amino acids: CASSAEWGPNNIQYF.

CDR3 sequence (DNA): TGTGCCAGCAGCCGAACATCCAGGAACACTGAAGCTTTCTTT. This sequence encodes CASSRTSRNTEAFF. V and J are TRBV14 and TRBJ1-1, with D hard to call. V was shortened by 4 bases and J by 1 base, with 10 bases between the two germline ends. The germline CDR1 and CDR2 sequences are SGHDN and FVKESK. CDR3 length equals 14 residues.

This clone was observed a few times. J is TRBJ2-5 and V is TRBV9; 10 bases are shared with TRBD2. After removal of 3 bases from V and 6 bases from J, the junction contained 5 bases not matched to a gene. This CDR3 contains 14 residues. Germline CDR1 and CDR2: SGDLS and YYNGEE. CDR3 in amino acids: CASSAQGLAQTQYF. In nucleotides, the CDR3 is TGTGCCAGCAGCGCCCAGGGACTAGCGCAGACCCAGTACTTC. The variable domain in full, with the rest retrieved from reference TRBV9 and TRBJ2-5, is DSGVTQTPKHLITATGQRVTLRCSPRSGDLSVYWYQQSLDQGLQFLIQYYNGEERAKGNILERFSAQQFPDLHSELNLSSLELGDSALYFCASSAQGLAQTQYFGPGTRLLVL.

The rearrangement links TRBV28 to TRBJ1-2; D not resolved. Germline lookup yields CDR1 MDHEN and CDR2 SYDVKM. The germline V and J ends were trimmed by 2 bases and 8 bases, with 12 bases remaining between them. CDR3 length equals 13 residues. The CDR3 is CASSLMGIDGYTF. CDR3 in DNA: TGTGCCAGCAGTTTAATGGGTATCGACGGCTACACCTTC.

The V call is TRBV5-6, the J call TRBJ2-4, with 12 bases aligning to TRBD1. J lost 8 bases, V lost 3 bases, and 12 bases had no gene match. CDR3 length equals 17 residues. Germline V lookup: CDR1 SGHDT, CDR2 YYEEEE. The CDR3 bases are TGTGCCAGCAGCTGGTTTCTGGGACAGGGGGCGGCGGACATTCAGTACTTC. The encoded protein is CASSWFLGQGAADIQYF.

This clone was detected only a few times. The J gene is TRBJ1-2, the V gene TRBV7-9; possible D gene TRBD1, 5 bases. Germline V CDR1 and CDR2: SEHNR, FQNEAQ (reference sequence). Trimming took off 4 bases at V and 4 bases at J, with 16 bases between the two ends. CDR3 length equals 15 residues. This CDR3 is CASSSTSRVGYGYTF. In DNA, the CDR3 is TGTGCCAGCAGCTCCACCTCCAGGGTTGGCTATGGCTACACCTTC.

The V call is TRBV5-1, the J call TRBJ1-1, with no clear D. The germline CDR1 and CDR2 sequences are SGHRS and YFSETQ. The CDR3 length is 16 residues. The V end was cut by 1 base, the J end by 7 bases, with 20 bases between. This CDR3 reads CASSLTTVSPENEAFF. The CDR3 DNA is TGCGCCAGCAGCTTGACAACTGTCTCTCCCGAAAATGAAGCTTTCTTT.

As concerns this clone: One end of the junction is discordant with germline, which a read error may explain. V and J are TRBV7-7 and TRBJ2-3, with TRBD2 as a possible D gene (6 bases). Germline CDR1 SSHAT, CDR2 FNYEAQ (reference sequence). The CDR3 totals 14 residues. The CDR3 DNA is TGTGCTAGCAGTCCCGGGACTTACACAGATACGCAGTATTTT. Translated, it gives CASSPGTYTDTQYF.

This clone was found once. The rearrangement joins TRBV7-2 to TRBJ2-3, with D unclear. Trimming took off 4 bases at V and 4 bases at J, with 15 bases between the two ends. CDR1 is SGHTA and CDR2 is FQGNSA in the germline V gene. This CDR3 spans 15 amino acids. In DNA, the CDR3 is TGTGCCAGCAGCTCACAAAGGGTAGCCGCAGATACGCAGTATTTT. Amino acids: CASSSQRVAADTQYF.

V gene TRBV13 combines with J gene TRBJ2-7; either TRBD1 or TRBD2 may fit D (6 bases each). CDR1 and CDR2 from the germline V gene are PRHDT and FYEKMQ (reference sequence). Trimming removed 5 bases from V and 5 bases from J, with 22 bases in between. The CDR3 has 16 amino acids. The DNA of the CDR3 is TGTGCCAGCAGCCCCGATGGTGGGGGGCTAGTCAACGAGCAGTACTTC. Amino acids: CASSPDGGGLVNEQYF.

The sample holds one count of this clone. The chain joins TRBV27 to TRBJ2-7; possibly TRBD1 or TRBD2 for D (5 bases each). This CDR3 is built from 14 residues. With 6 bases removed from V and 1 base from J, the gap between germline ends came to 13 bases. The germline V gene has CDR1 MNHEY and CDR2 SMNVEV (reference sequence). As DNA, the CDR3 is TGTGCCAGCAGGTCCGGGACGTATTCCTACGAGCAGTACTTC. Translated, it gives CASRSGTYSYEQYF.

This clone appeared a single time. The gene calls are TRBV9 and TRBJ2-2; D is undetermined. The V end was cut by 3 bases, the J end by 2 bases, with 11 bases between. The CDR3 totals 15 residues. The germline V gene encodes CDR1 SGDLS and CDR2 YYNGEE. CDR3 residues: CASSAAGSNTGELFF. CDR3 sequence (DNA): TGTGCCAGCAGCGCCGCCGGTTCCAACACCGGGGAGCTGTTTTTT.

This clone was recorded only once. The chain combines TRBV18 with TRBJ2-7, with D possibly being TRBD1 or TRBD2 (5 bases each). The length of the CDR3 is 15 residues. V lost 3 bases, J lost 0 bases, and 12 bases lay in between. Germline V gene data show CDR1 as KGHSH and CDR2 as LQKENI. The CDR3 loop reads CASSPGSGPSYEQYF. The CDR3 nucleotides are TGTGCCAGCTCACCTGGATCGGGACCCTCCTACGAGCAGTACTTC.

This clone was found once. The chain is built from TRBV6-5 and TRBJ2-5, with D possibly matching TRBD2 (5 bases). CDR1 is MNHEY and CDR2 is SVGAGI in the germline V gene. With 0 bases removed from V and 5 bases from J, the gap between germline ends came to 13 bases. The CDR3 is made up of 15 amino acids. The CDR3 nucleotides read TGTGCCAGCAGTTACTCGTCCAGTCGCGGGGAGACCCAGTACTTC. Translating it yields CASSYSSSRGETQYF.

J is TRBJ2-7 and V is TRBV28, with TRBD1 identical over 8 bases. The CDR3 sequence is 12 residues long. V lost 11 bases and J lost 6; bases outside the gene matches: 9. CDR1 and CDR2 from the germline V gene are MDHEN and SYDVKM. The CDR3 DNA is TGTGCCGCCGGGGACAGGCTAATCGAGCAGTACTTC. It is translated as CAAGDRLIEQYF.